This T cell receptor (beta chain) was profiled in a study of T cell responses to AZD1222 COVID-19 vaccine. Looking at the study overall: Pooling of second doses given at about 4 or about 12 weeks was done.

Germline values: CDR1 LNHDA, CDR2 SQIVND (reference sequence). The CDR3 spans 15 residues. The ends were cut back, 1 base at V and 15 bases at J, with 19 bases in the middle. In the case of this clone: Its specificity is unknown.

General study points: Spike-specific TCR breadth rose after two AZD1222 doses, and depth rose as well. AZD1222 recipients seropositive at baseline numbered only six or seven. Donors, mostly white British, included more females; clonal diversity was possibly underestimated.

The assay was immunoSEQ multiplex PCR, and TCRdb's table has in-frame clones only and misses some. The sample carries around 99,000 clones, around 90% recorded once. The gene calls are TRBV19 and TRBJ1-6; D unclear. The material sequenced was peripheral blood, taken on day 0 of AZD1222 vaccination. This clonotype was obtained from an adult in good health. CDR3 sequence reads: CASSIVAVPDPILHF. The CDR3 coding sequence is TGTGCCAGTAGTATAGTGGCAGTTCCAGATCCCATCCTCCACTTT.